This TCR beta chain was recovered during a study of blood T cell repertoires in COVID-19. V was clipped by 7 bases and J by 1 base, with 14 bases between them. CDR3 length: 15 amino acids. Per germline, CDR1 MNHEY and CDR2 SVGAGI. Using immunoSEQ multiplex PCR, the repertoire was profiled, and TCRdb retains in-frame clones only, with some absent. This sample has approximately 500,000 clones; 70% to 90% occur once, and the top ten carry 7.5% to 9.5%. Sequenced: peripheral blood. The chain joins TRBV6-5 to TRBJ2-1; D is perhaps TRBD2 (5 bases). The TCR was taken from a woman between 45 and 65 years old with COVID-19, enrolled during active disease. Written as DNA, the CDR3 is TGTGCCAGCATTAGAAGCGGCGGGTCCTACAATGAGCAGTTCTTC. This sequence encodes CASIRSGGSYNEQFF.